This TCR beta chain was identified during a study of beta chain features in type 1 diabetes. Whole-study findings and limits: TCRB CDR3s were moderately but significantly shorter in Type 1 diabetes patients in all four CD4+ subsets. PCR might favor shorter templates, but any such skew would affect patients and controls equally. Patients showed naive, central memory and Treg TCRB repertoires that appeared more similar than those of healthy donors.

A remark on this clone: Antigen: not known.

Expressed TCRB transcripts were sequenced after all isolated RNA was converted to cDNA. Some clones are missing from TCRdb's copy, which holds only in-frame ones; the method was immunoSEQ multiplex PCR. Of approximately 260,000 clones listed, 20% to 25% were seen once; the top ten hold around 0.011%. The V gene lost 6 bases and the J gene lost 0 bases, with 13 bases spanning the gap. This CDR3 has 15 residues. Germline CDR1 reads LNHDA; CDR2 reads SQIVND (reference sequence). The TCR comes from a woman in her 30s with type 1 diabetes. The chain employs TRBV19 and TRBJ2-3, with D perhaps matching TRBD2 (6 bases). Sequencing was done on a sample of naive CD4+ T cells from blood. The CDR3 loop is CASRSAGLSTDTQYF. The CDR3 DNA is TGTGCCAGTAGATCGGCGGGGTTAAGCACAGATACGCAGTATTTT.